What follows are 15 T cell receptor beta chains derived from one specimen sequenced in a study of blood T cell repertoires in COVID-19. Produced via immunoSEQ multiplex PCR; TCRdb's table is partial and in-frame only. The table lists about 300,000 clones, 86% of them singletons. Sequenced input: PBMCs or T cells enriched from blood (not recorded which). These receptors all stem from a man younger than 40 who had recovered from COVID-19.

This sequence joins TRBV7-8 and TRBJ1-2; 8 bases line up with TRBD1. The junction had 8 bases not matched to a gene; V was cut back by 1 base and J by 4 bases. The CDR3 length is 16 residues. Germline values: CDR1 SGHVS, CDR2 FQNEAQ. The CDR3 spells CASSLDFRTGLYGYTF. The CDR3 DNA sequence: TGTGCCAGCAGCTTAGATTTTAGGACAGGGCTCTATGGCTACACCTTC.

The V call is TRBV30, the J call TRBJ2-7, with 8 bases aligning to TRBD2. The CDR3 is 14 amino acids. Trimming removed 4 bases from V and 3 bases from J; junction bases left unmatched: 8. Germline V gives CDR1 GTSNPN, CDR2 SVGIG (reference sequence). CDR3 DNA sequence: TGTGCCTGGACAGCGGGGGATGTTATCTACGAGCAGTACTTC. Its translation: CAWTAGDVIYEQYF.

V is TRBV30 and J is TRBJ2-1; TRBD1 aligns across 7 bases. With 2 bases clipped from V and 8 bases from J, the junction kept 15 bases outside the gene matches. This CDR3 has 16 amino acids. Germline V gene data show CDR1 as GTSNPN and CDR2 as SVGIG (reference sequence). CDR3 region: CAWSPALTGVGDEQFF. CDR3 DNA: TGTGCCTGGAGTCCTGCGCTCACAGGGGTGGGTGATGAGCAGTTCTTC.

V usage is TRBV28 and J usage is TRBJ2-1, with 12 bases identical to TRBD2. CDR1 MDHEN and CDR2 SYDVKM come from the germline V gene. The CDR3 is 16 amino acids. V gave up 5 bases and J gave up 8 bases; unmatched junction bases: 10. The CDR3 here is CASSPLLAGGTDEQFF. As DNA, the CDR3 is TGTGCCAGCAGTCCCCTCCTAGCGGGGGGGACGGATGAGCAGTTCTTC.

This chain links TRBV7-9 with TRBJ1-1; 7 positions match TRBD1. V was clipped by 5 bases and J by 1 base; unmatched bases: 7. Germline V gene data show CDR1 as SEHNR and CDR2 as FQNEAQ (reference sequence). The CDR3 has 15 residues. CDR3: CASSPRGTANTEAFF. In DNA, the CDR3 is TGTGCCAGCAGCCCCCGAGGGACAGCGAACACTGAAGCTTTCTTT.

The V gene is TRBV18, the J gene TRBJ2-1, with 11 bases that match TRBD2. V shed 2 bases and J 3 bases; nucleotides not matched to a gene: 3. The CDR3 has 16 amino acids. The germline gives CDR1 KGHSH, CDR2 LQKENI. This CDR3 is CASSPGTSGSYNEQFF. The CDR3 nucleotides read TGTGCCAGCTCACCAGGGACTAGCGGTAGCTACAATGAGCAGTTCTTC.

The V gene is TRBV9, the J gene TRBJ2-3, with TRBD2 matching over 7 bases. The V gene end was trimmed by 0 bases and the J gene end by 2 bases; junction bases not matched to a gene: 6. The CDR3 is 16 residues long. Per the germline V gene, CDR1 is SGDLS and CDR2 is YYNGEE. The CDR3 nucleotides read TGTGCCAGCAGCGTAGGCCCTAGCGGCTCCACAGATACGCAGTATTTT. Protein product: CASSVGPSGSTDTQYF.

The chain is built from TRBV3-1 (or the pseudogene TRBV3-2) and TRBJ2-7, with D possibly being TRBD2 (5 bases). This CDR3 has 12 amino acids. CDR1 and CDR2 (germline): LGHDT, YNNKEL (reference sequence). Trimming stripped 4 bases from V and 6 bases from J, with 10 bases between. DNA of the CDR3: TGTGCCAGCAGCCGATTAGAGGGCGAGCAGTACTTC. The encoded protein is CASSRLEGEQYF.

This sequence joins TRBV6-1 and TRBJ1-5; D unclear. There are 14 residues in the CDR3. CDR1 is MNHNS and CDR2 is SASEGT in the germline V gene. V was pared by 2 bases and J by 1 base, with 6 bases between. In DNA form, the CDR3 reads TGTGCCAGCAGTGAATTGCAGAGCAATCAGCCCCAGCATTTT. This gives the protein CASSELQSNQPQHF.

This clone was found a few times. This chain connects TRBV9 to TRBJ2-1; tentatively, D is TRBD2 (5 bases). CDR1 and CDR2 (germline): SGDLS, YYNGEE. The CDR3 sequence is 15 residues long. Trimming cost V 2 bases and J 7 bases, with 16 bases left between them. The CDR3 DNA reads TGTGCCAGCAGCGTTTTTAGCGCGAGGGAAAATGAGCAGTTCTTC. This encodes CASSVFSARENEQFF.

The chain couples TRBV6-6 to TRBJ2-7; TRBD2 matches 7 bases. This CDR3 comprises 13 residues. V trimming: 5 bases; J trimming: 0 bases; junction bases outside the gene matches: 1. Germline V gene data show CDR1 as MNHNY and CDR2 as SVGAGI (reference sequence). Here the CDR3 reads CASSRDYSYEQYF. The CDR3, as DNA: TGTGCCAGCAGTCGGGACTACTCCTACGAGCAGTACTTC.

V is TRBV3-1 (or the pseudogene TRBV3-2) and J is TRBJ2-7; 10 bases fit TRBD2. J gave up 3 bases and V 3 bases, and 2 bases lay outside the gene matches. Germline loops: CDR1 LGHDT, CDR2 YNNKEL (reference sequence). CDR3 length: 14 residues. This CDR3 is CASSHLAGGYEQYF. The CDR3, as DNA: TGTGCCAGCAGCCACTTAGCGGGAGGCTACGAGCAGTACTTC.

This sequence joins TRBV27 and TRBJ2-1; 9 bases are a match to TRBD2. The length of the CDR3 is 15 residues. Trimming cost V 3 bases and J 7 bases; bases outside gene matches: 7. Germline V gene sequence: CDR1 MNHEY, CDR2 SMNVEV (reference sequence). CDR3 residues: CASSLGSGGRNEQFF. Written as DNA, the CDR3 is TGTGCCAGCAGTTTGGGAAGCGGGGGGAGGAATGAGCAGTTCTTC.

On this clone itself: This same CDR3 is encoded by further DNA sequences in the sample. V usage is TRBV27 and J usage is TRBJ1-5, with TRBD1 matching 12 bases. This CDR3 has 18 amino acids. V dropped 6 bases and J dropped 0; count of bases not matched to a gene: 9. The germline V gene has CDR1 MNHEY and CDR2 SMNVEV (reference sequence). Here the CDR3 reads CASSPGTGGGYSNQPQHF. The CDR3 DNA sequence: TGTGCCAGCAGCCCCGGGACAGGGGGCGGGTATAGCAATCAGCCCCAGCATTTT.

This chain joins TRBV10-2 and TRBJ1-1, with TRBD1 matching over 7 bases. V lost 9 bases, J lost 4 bases, and 5 bases stayed unmatched. The CDR3 has 12 residues. Per germline, CDR1 WSHSY and CDR2 SAAADI. Written as DNA, the CDR3 is TGCGCCAGTCAGGACAGGACCACTGAAGCTTTCTTT. This encodes CASQDRTTEAFF.